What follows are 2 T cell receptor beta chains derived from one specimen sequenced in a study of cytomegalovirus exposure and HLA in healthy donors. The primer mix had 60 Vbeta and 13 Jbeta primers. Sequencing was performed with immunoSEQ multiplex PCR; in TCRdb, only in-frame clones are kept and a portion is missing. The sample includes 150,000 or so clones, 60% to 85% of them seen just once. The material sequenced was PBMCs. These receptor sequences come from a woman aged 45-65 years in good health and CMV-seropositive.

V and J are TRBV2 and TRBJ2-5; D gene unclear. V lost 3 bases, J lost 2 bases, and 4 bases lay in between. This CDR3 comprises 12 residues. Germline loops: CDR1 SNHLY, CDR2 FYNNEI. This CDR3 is CASSDQQETQYF. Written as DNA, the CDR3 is TGTGCCAGCAGTGACCAGCAAGAGACCCAGTACTTC.

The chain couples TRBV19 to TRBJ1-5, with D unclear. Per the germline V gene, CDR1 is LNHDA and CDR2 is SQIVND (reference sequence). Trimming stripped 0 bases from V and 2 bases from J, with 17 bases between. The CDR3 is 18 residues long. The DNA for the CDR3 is TGTGCCAGTAGTATAGACCGGAGGGCCCCTGCGGGCAATCAGCCCCAGCATTTT. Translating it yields CASSIDRRAPAGNQPQHF.